The 3 T cell receptor beta chains below were found in one sample sequenced in a study of T cell changes during pregnancy in multiple sclerosis. Assay: immunoSEQ multiplex PCR; the TCRdb copy retains only in-frame clones and omits some. This table holds tens of thousands of clones, 90% to 95% found once. The sample here was peripheral blood, taken in the first trimester of pregnancy. The receptors stem from a female donor with multiple sclerosis, enrolled in a pregnancy study.

The J gene is TRBJ2-3, the V gene TRBV2; D perhaps matches TRBD1 (6 bases). Trimming took 6 bases from V and 0 from J, leaving 13 bases between them. CDR1 and CDR2 (germline): SNHLY, FYNNEI. CDR3 length equals 15 residues. As DNA, the CDR3 is TGTGCCAGCAGCAACAGGGCAACTAGCACAGATACGCAGTATTTT. Its protein product is CASSNRATSTDTQYF. Combining the CDR3 with reference TRBV2 and TRBJ2-3 gives the whole variable domain EPEVTQTPSHQVTQMGQEVILRCVPISNHLYFYWYRQILGQKVEFLVSFYNNEISEKSEIFDDQFSVERPDGSNFTLKIRSTKLEDSAMYFCASSNRATSTDTQYFGPGTRLTVL.

The rearrangement joins TRBV27 to TRBJ1-3; D is ambiguous. Germline V lookup: CDR1 MNHEY, CDR2 SMNVEV (reference sequence). V lost 8 bases and J 4 bases, leaving 12 bases between the germline ends. The CDR3 is 13 amino acids. For the CDR3, the DNA is TGTGCCAGCTCCCCACGGGTCGGAAACACCATATATTTT. This codes for CASSPRVGNTIYF.

The V and J genes are TRBV28 and TRBJ2-5; D unresolved. Looked up from germline, CDR1 is MDHEN and CDR2 is SYDVKM. This CDR3 has 14 amino acids. Deletions cut 2 bases from V and 5 bases from J, with 12 bases between. In DNA, the CDR3 is TGTGCCAGCAGTTTACAGGCCGCCGCGGAGACCCAGTACTTC. Its protein is CASSLQAAAETQYF.